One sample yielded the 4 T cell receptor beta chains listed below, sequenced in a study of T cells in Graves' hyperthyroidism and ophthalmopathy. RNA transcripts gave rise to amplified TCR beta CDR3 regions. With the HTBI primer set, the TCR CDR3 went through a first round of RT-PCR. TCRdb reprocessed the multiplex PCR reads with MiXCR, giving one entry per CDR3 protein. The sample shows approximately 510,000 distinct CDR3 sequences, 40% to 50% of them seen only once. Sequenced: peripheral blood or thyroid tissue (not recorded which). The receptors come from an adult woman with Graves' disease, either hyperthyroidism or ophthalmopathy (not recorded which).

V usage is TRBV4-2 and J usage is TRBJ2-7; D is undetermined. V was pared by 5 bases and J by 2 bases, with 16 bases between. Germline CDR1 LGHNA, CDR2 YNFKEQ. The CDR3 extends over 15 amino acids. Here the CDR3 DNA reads TGTGCCAGCAGCGCCAGTGGGCGTAATGCCTACGAGCAGTACTTC. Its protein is CASSASGRNAYEQYF.

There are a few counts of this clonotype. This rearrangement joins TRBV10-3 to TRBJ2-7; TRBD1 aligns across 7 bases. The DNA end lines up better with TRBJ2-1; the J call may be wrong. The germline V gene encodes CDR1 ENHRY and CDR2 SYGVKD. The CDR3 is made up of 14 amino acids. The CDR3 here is CAIRTGLSHNEQFF. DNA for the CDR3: TGTGCCATCAGGACAGGGTTGAGCCACAATGAGCAGTTCTTC.

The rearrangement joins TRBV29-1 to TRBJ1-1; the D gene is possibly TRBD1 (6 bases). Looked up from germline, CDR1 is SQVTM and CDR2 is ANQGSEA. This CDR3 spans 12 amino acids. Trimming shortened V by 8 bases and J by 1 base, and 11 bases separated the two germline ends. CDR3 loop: CSRQVGNTEAFF. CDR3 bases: TGCAGCCGACAGGTGGGGAACACTGAAGCTTTCTTT.

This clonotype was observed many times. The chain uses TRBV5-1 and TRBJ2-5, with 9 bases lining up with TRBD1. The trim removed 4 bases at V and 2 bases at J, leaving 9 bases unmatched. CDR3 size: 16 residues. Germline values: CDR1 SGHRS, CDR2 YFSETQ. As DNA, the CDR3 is TGCGCCAGCAGCCTCCGACAGGGGGGGAAACAAGAGACCCAGTACTTC. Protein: CASSLRQGGKQETQYF. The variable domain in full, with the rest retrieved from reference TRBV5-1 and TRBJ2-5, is KAGVTQTPRYLIKTRGQQVTLSCSPISGHRSVSWYQQTPGQGLQFLFEYFSETQRNKGNFPGRFSGRQFSNSRSEMNVSTLELGDSALYLCASSLRQGGKQETQYFGPGTRLLVL.